These 29 T cell receptor beta chains share one sample of origin, sequenced in a study of OX40 agonist ivuxolimab in advanced cancers. Clones were sequenced by immunoSEQ multiplex PCR, and TCRdb holds only the in-frame ones, with some missing. The data contain tens of thousands of clones, approximately 73% of them singletons. Sequencing used CD4+ or CD8+ T cells sorted from blood, obtained in a trial of the OX40 agonist ivuxolimab. Receptors were obtained from an adult with an advanced solid tumor such as melanoma, head and neck, liver or kidney cancer.

The chain joins TRBV30 to TRBJ2-7; the match to TRBD1 covers 12 bases. CDR1 is GTSNPN and CDR2 is SVGIG in the germline V gene (reference sequence). The V gene end was trimmed by 0 bases and the J gene end by 3 bases; junction bases not matched to a gene: 9. The CDR3 consists of 17 residues. The CDR3 DNA reads as TGTGCCTGGAGTGTCCGGGACAGGGGGCGAGGAGGCTACGAGCAGTACTTC. Its translation is CAWSVRDRGRGGYEQYF.

This sequence joins TRBV4-1 and TRBJ2-1; no clear D gene. Trimming left V 2 bases short and J 6 bases short, with 5 bases between. The CDR3 is made up of 12 amino acids. Germline CDR1 is MGHRA and CDR2 is YSYEKL. The CDR3 coding sequence is TGCGCCAGCAGCCAACTAGTCAATGAGCAGTTCTTC. Residues: CASSQLVNEQFF.

This clone has at least ten counts. V and J are TRBV7-9 and TRBJ2-3; 9 bases line up with TRBD2. CDR1 is SEHNR and CDR2 is FQNEAQ in the germline V gene (reference sequence). This CDR3 spans 15 amino acids. The trim removed 4 bases at V and 0 bases at J, leaving 2 bases unmatched. The CDR3 region is CASSSSGGSTDTQYF. The CDR3 coding sequence is TGTGCCAGCAGCTCCAGCGGGGGGAGCACAGATACGCAGTATTTT.

The chain combines TRBV28 with TRBJ2-3; 10 bases match TRBD2. The CDR3 is 18 amino acids. Trimming cost V 1 base and J 3 bases; bases outside gene matches: 10. Germline CDR1 reads MDHEN; CDR2 reads SYDVKM. This chain's CDR3 is CASSLYGGTSEWTDTQYF. For the CDR3, the DNA is TGTGCCAGCAGTTTATACGGCGGGACTAGCGAATGGACAGATACGCAGTATTTT.

By sample share, this clone is medium-sized. This sequence joins TRBV30 and TRBJ1-4; D unclear. The germline gives CDR1 GTSNPN, CDR2 SVGIG (reference sequence). Deletions cut 0 bases from V and 7 bases from J, with 15 bases between. This CDR3 has 15 residues. As DNA, the CDR3 is TGTGCCTGGAGTGTACAGTACTCGGGCATTGAAAAACTGTTTTTT. It specifies CAWSVQYSGIEKLFF.

V is TRBV2 and J is TRBJ2-7; the match to TRBD2 covers 7 bases. V trimming: 4 bases; J trimming: 5 bases; junction bases outside the gene matches: 8. This CDR3 has 14 amino acids. CDR1 is SNHLY, CDR2 FYNNEI, per germline. The CDR3 coding sequence is TGTGCCAGCAGTGTGTGGGCTAGCGGAAACGAGCAGTACTTC. Its translation is CASSVWASGNEQYF.

V is TRBV9 and J is TRBJ2-3; D gene unclear. The ends were cut back, 4 bases at V and 6 bases at J, with 12 bases in the middle. Germline V lookup: CDR1 SGDLS, CDR2 YYNGEE. The CDR3 runs 13 residues. The CDR3 nucleotides are TGTGCCAGCAGCCCAGCATACGGGGATACGCAGTATTTT. This gives the protein CASSPAYGDTQYF.

The chain combines TRBV5-1 with TRBJ2-1; D may match TRBD1 or TRBD2 (5 bases each). The CDR3 consists of 17 residues. V was clipped by 2 bases and J by 2 bases, with 17 bases between them. CDR1 SGHRS and CDR2 YFSETQ come from the germline V gene. CDR3 sequence (DNA): TGCGCCAGCAGCTTAGGTCTTGGTGGGGGACCCTACAATGAGCAGTTCTTC. Protein sequence: CASSLGLGGGPYNEQFF.

This clone showed up just a few times. This sequence joins TRBV7-9 and TRBJ1-5; D gene ambiguous. The germline V and J ends were trimmed by 5 bases and 5 bases, with 16 bases remaining between them. This CDR3 region has 15 residues. Germline V gene sequence: CDR1 SEHNR, CDR2 FQNEAQ (reference sequence). CDR3 protein: CASSGSTWEDQPQHF. The DNA for the CDR3 is TGTGCCAGCAGCGGCTCTACATGGGAGGATCAGCCCCAGCATTTT. The entire variable domain, with the rest obtained from reference TRBV7-9 and TRBJ1-5, is as follows: DTGVSQNPRHKITKRGQNVTFRCDPISEHNRLYWYRQTLGQGPEFLTYFQNEAQLEKSRLLSDRFSAERPKGSFSTLEIQRTEQGDSAMYLCASSGSTWEDQPQHFGDGTRLSIL.

The rearrangement uses TRBV5-6 and TRBJ2-1; 7 bases line up with TRBD2. The CDR3 extends over 14 amino acids. V lost 0 bases, J lost 7 bases, and 4 bases stayed unmatched. The germline CDR1 and CDR2 sequences are SGHDT and YYEEEE. Here the CDR3 DNA reads TGTGCCAGCAGCTTGGTTCGCGGGGGTAATGAGCAGTTCTTC. Protein sequence: CASSLVRGGNEQFF. Complete variable domain (other parts from reference TRBV5-6 and TRBJ2-1): DAGVTQSPTHLIKTRGQQVTLRCSPKSGHDTVSWYQQALGQGPQFIFQYYEEEERQRGNFPDRFSGHQFPNYSSELNVNALLLGDSALYLCASSLVRGGNEQFFGPGTRLTVL.

The gene calls are TRBV28 and TRBJ2-3, with 10 bases lining up with TRBD2. The germline V gene encodes CDR1 MDHEN and CDR2 SYDVKM. This CDR3 contains 18 residues. The junction had 11 bases not matched to a gene; V was cut back by 2 bases and J by 3 bases. The CDR3: CASSLTQRGGHGTDTQYF. CDR3 nucleotides: TGTGCCAGCAGTTTAACCCAGCGGGGGGGCCACGGGACAGATACGCAGTATTTT.

The chain is built from TRBV5-6 and TRBJ1-4, with a tentative D call TRBD1 (5 bases). The germline CDR1 and CDR2 sequences are SGHDT and YYEEEE. V was shortened by 6 bases and J by 1 base, with 16 bases between the two germline ends. This CDR3 has 16 amino acids. The CDR3 DNA sequence: TGTGCCAGCACCTCGGGGACCGGGGGAACTAATGAAAAACTGTTTTTT. Its translation is CASTSGTGGTNEKLFF.

The genes are TRBV4-1 and TRBJ1-2; 7 nucleotides line up with TRBD1. CDR1 MGHRA and CDR2 YSYEKL come from the germline V gene. After removal of 0 bases from V and 4 bases from J, the junction contained 8 bases not matched to a gene. The CDR3 contains 16 residues. The CDR3 bases are TGCGCCAGCAGCCAAGATTCCGGGACAGAACCCTATGGCTACACCTTC. It yields the protein CASSQDSGTEPYGYTF.

The J gene is TRBJ2-2, the V gene TRBV6-5; TRBD2 matches 11 bases. Per germline, CDR1 MNHEY and CDR2 SVGAGI. V was pared by 4 bases and J by 4 bases, with 5 bases of the junction left unmatched. This CDR3 is 16 amino acids long. The CDR3, as DNA: TGTGCCAGCAGTTTTAGCGGGGGGGTGGTCACCGGGGAGCTGTTTTTT. Translated: CASSFSGGVVTGELFF.

The V gene is TRBV11-3, the J gene TRBJ1-2, with D perhaps matching TRBD1 (6 bases). Between the trimmed V and J ends, which lost 5 bases and 4 bases, there was a span of 14 bases. Germline V lookup: CDR1 SGHNT, CDR2 YENEEA. The CDR3 contains 14 residues. In nucleotides, the CDR3 is TGTGCCAGCAGCGCCAACAGGGAGACCTATGGCTACACCTTC. Translation: CASSANRETYGYTF.

The chain links TRBV29-1 to TRBJ2-2; TRBD1 might be the D (6 bases). The germline gives CDR1 SQVTM, CDR2 ANQGSEA. The CDR3 is 13 residues long. V was trimmed by 7 bases and J by 3 bases, leaving 12 bases between them. Written as DNA, the CDR3 is TGCAGCGCTACAGGGTCGGACACCGGGGAGCTGTTTTTT. Its translation: CSATGSDTGELFF.

The chain combines TRBV6-5 with TRBJ2-1; D is unresolved. The CDR3 covers 12 residues. Trimming removed 5 bases at V and 4 bases at J, with 6 bases between. CDR1 MNHEY and CDR2 SVGAGI come from the germline V gene. The CDR3 loop reads CASSPDYNEQFF. In nucleotides, the CDR3 is TGTGCCAGCAGTCCCGATTACAATGAGCAGTTCTTC.

The rearrangement joins TRBV7-3 to TRBJ2-3, with D perhaps assigned TRBD1 or TRBD2 (5 bases each). CDR3 length: 17 amino acids. Trimming shortened V by 2 bases and J by 1 base, and 16 bases separated the two germline ends. From germline, CDR1 is SGHTA and CDR2 FQGTGA. CDR3 in amino acids: CASSLSGPNKGTDTQYF. The DNA for the CDR3 is TGTGCCAGCAGCTTATCGGGACCAAACAAAGGCACAGATACGCAGTATTTT.

V is TRBV16 and J is TRBJ2-1; 8 bases agree with TRBD2. The CDR3 consists of 14 residues. Germline V gene data show CDR1 as KGHSY and CDR2 as FQNENV. V lost 4 bases and J lost 6; bases outside the gene matches: 5. The DNA of the CDR3 is TGTGCCAGCAGCCGACGGGGGGGAGCCAATGAGCAGTTCTTC. Protein product: CASSRRGGANEQFF.

This clone appeared a single time. The chain couples TRBV6-6 to TRBJ1-1; a possible D gene is TRBD1 (5 bases). CDR1 MNHNY and CDR2 SVGAGI come from the germline V gene (reference sequence). The CDR3 is made up of 14 amino acids. Trimming removed 4 bases from V and 0 bases from J, with 9 bases in between. As DNA, the CDR3 is TGTGCCAGCAGTTTGGACATCATGAACACTGAAGCTTTCTTT. Protein sequence: CASSLDIMNTEAFF.

A remark on this clone: The germline gene is not matched at one end of the junction; a read error may be the cause. CDR3 bases: TGTGCCAGCAGCCTAGGACGGGCATCAGGGAACACTGAAGCTTTCTTT. Its translation: CASSLGRASGNTEAFF. The genes are TRBV13 and TRBJ1-1; D is unresolved. CDR3 length equals 16 residues. The V gene's germline CDR1 is PRHDT and CDR2 FYEKMQ (reference sequence).

The chain has TRBV28 and TRBJ1-2; possible D gene TRBD1, 6 bases. The CDR3 spans 12 residues. CDR1 MDHEN and CDR2 SYDVKM come from the germline V gene. Trimming cost V 8 bases and J 1 base, with 8 bases left between them. The CDR3 spells CASVRGNYGYTF. CDR3 coding DNA: TGTGCCAGCGTCAGGGGTAACTATGGCTACACCTTC.

As regards this clone: At one end, the junction sequence differs from germline, possibly due to a read error. The chain uses TRBV7-7 and TRBJ2-1, with unresolved D. The germline V gene encodes CDR1 SSHAT and CDR2 FNYEAQ (reference sequence). There are 17 residues in the CDR3. CDR3 bases: TGTGCTAGCAGCTTAGCCGACCGAGGCCTCTCCTACAATGAGCAGTTCTTC. Protein product: CASSLADRGLSYNEQFF.

V usage is TRBV6-5 and J usage is TRBJ2-5; possible D gene TRBD2, 5 bases. Trimming removed 6 bases at V and 5 bases at J, with 19 bases between. Per the germline V gene, CDR1 is MNHEY and CDR2 is SVGAGI. This CDR3 has 15 residues. CDR3 coding DNA: TGTGCCAGCAGCGCCACCACGGGGAGAAAGGAGACCCAGTACTTC. It yields the protein CASSATTGRKETQYF.

The gene calls are TRBV27 and TRBJ2-5; 8 nucleotides agree with TRBD2. This CDR3 contains 13 residues. V shed 6 bases and J 5 bases; nucleotides not matched to a gene: 5. Germline assignment: CDR1 MNHEY and CDR2 SMNVEV (reference sequence). Written as DNA, the CDR3 is TGTGCCAGCAGCGGGGGGGCCGGTGAGACCCAGTACTTC. Its protein is CASSGGAGETQYF.

The table lists this clone with a few counts. V gene TRBV6-8 combines with J gene TRBJ2-7; 7 bases agree with TRBD1. V lost 7 bases, J lost 3 bases, and 6 bases stayed unmatched. The CDR3 spans 13 residues. The germline gives CDR1 MNHGY, CDR2 SAAAGT. This chain's CDR3 is CASTWTGHYEQYF. The CDR3 nucleotides are TGTGCCAGCACTTGGACAGGCCACTACGAGCAGTACTTC.

In nucleotides, the CDR3 is TGTGCCAGCGGAATGGGGGTGAACACTGAAGCTTTCTTT. It codes for CASGMGVNTEAFF. The chain recombines TRBV6-5 with TRBJ1-1; tentative D call: TRBD1 (5 bases). V lost 8 bases and J 0 bases, leaving 10 bases between the germline ends. Germline V gene sequence: CDR1 MNHEY, CDR2 SVGAGI. The CDR3 consists of 13 residues.

The chain employs TRBV7-2 and TRBJ2-7, with a weak D call TRBD2 (6 bases). CDR3 length: 15 residues. Germline V gives CDR1 SGHTA, CDR2 FQGNSA. V shed 5 bases and J shed 2 bases, with 16 bases lying between them. CDR3 amino acids: CASSHPVSGAYEQYF. The CDR3 nucleotides read TGTGCCAGCAGCCACCCGGTGTCGGGGGCCTACGAGCAGTACTTC.

The chain recombines TRBV30 with TRBJ2-1; 8 bases match TRBD2. There are 16 residues in the CDR3. The germline CDR1 and CDR2 sequences are GTSNPN and SVGIG (reference sequence). V shed 1 base, J shed 4 bases, and the junction held 9 bases outside the gene matches. Written as DNA, the CDR3 is TGTGCCTGGAGTGCCGGCTCGGGGGGGCCATACAATGAGCAGTTCTTC. It yields the protein CAWSAGSGGPYNEQFF.